This T cell receptor (beta chain) was recovered during a study of breast tumors, draining lymph nodes, adjacent tissues. Regarding the study as a whole: Tumor repertoires ranked between lymph nodes and nontumor tissue in diversity, with V and J gene preferences. The data were judged consistent with most tumor T cells coming from lymph node and expanding in tumor.

Each CDR3 protein gets one entry after TCRdb re-called the multiplex PCR reads with MiXCR. The repertoire has about 110,000 distinct CDR3 sequences, 30% of them found once; the top ten carry under 6%. Samples came from axillary lymph nodes draining the breast cancer. Regarding this clonotype: What it binds is not known.

Sequenced sample: axillary lymph node tissue. This TCR was recovered from a female donor with breast cancer. Some clones in this sample may be carry-over from other donors' samples.

In DNA form, the CDR3 reads TGTGCCAGCAGTGCCCGGACAGGGGCCTGGGGGACTGAAGCTTTCTTT. Amino acid sequence: CASSARTGAWGTEAFF. The rearrangement links TRBV6-5 to TRBJ1-1; 9 bases agree with TRBD1. V shed 5 bases, J shed 5 bases, and the junction held 12 bases outside the gene matches. The CDR3 runs to 16 residues. Germline CDR1 reads MNHEY; CDR2 reads SVGAGI.